This TCR beta chain originates from a study of cytomegalovirus exposure and HLA in healthy donors. 13 Jbeta primers and 60 Vbeta primers were used for the PCR. Using immunoSEQ multiplex PCR, the repertoire was profiled, and TCRdb retains in-frame clones only, with some absent. The sample yields some 130,000 clones, approximately 80% seen once. This CDR3 contains 13 residues. Trimming removed 5 bases at V and 1 base at J, with 9 bases between. Germline values: CDR1 SGHRS, CDR2 YFSETQ. This clone is a singleton in its sample. The genes are TRBV5-1 and TRBJ1-1; no firm D call. The TCR comes from a man aged 25-45 years in good health and CMV-seronegative. Sequences were obtained from PBMCs. The CDR3 DNA follows: TGCGCCAGCAGACCTGGAGAGAACACTGAAGCTTTCTTT. Translating it yields CASRPGENTEAFF.